This T cell receptor beta chain derives from a study of OX40 agonist ivuxolimab in advanced cancers. Study information: Earlier anti-PD-1, anti-PD-L1 or anti-CTLA-4 therapy was permitted; 35% to 50% had received some. Of the patients, three showed partial responses, one with hepatocellular carcinoma and two with cutaneous melanoma. Overall study findings and caveats: Specificity for antigen went undetermined in the expanded peripheral T cells.

A word on this clone: Its specificity is not known.

Generated by immunoSEQ multiplex PCR, the TCRdb table keeps only in-frame clones and is missing some. The repertoire consists of under 80,000 clones, with more than 85% occurring once and the leading ten covering 10%. This CDR3 spans 15 amino acids. Trimming removed 0 bases from V and 2 bases from J, with 12 bases in between. Germline CDR1 is SGDLS and CDR2 is YYNGEE. Specimen: CD4+ or CD8+ T cells sorted from blood, collected in a trial of the OX40 agonist ivuxolimab. The sequence derives from an adult with an advanced solid tumor such as melanoma, head and neck, liver or kidney cancer. The gene calls are TRBV9 and TRBJ2-7; tentatively, D is TRBD1 or TRBD2 (5 bases each). For the CDR3, the DNA is TGTGCCAGCAGCGTAGGGGCAGGGAGTACCTACGAGCAGTACTTC. Encoded protein: CASSVGAGSTYEQYF.